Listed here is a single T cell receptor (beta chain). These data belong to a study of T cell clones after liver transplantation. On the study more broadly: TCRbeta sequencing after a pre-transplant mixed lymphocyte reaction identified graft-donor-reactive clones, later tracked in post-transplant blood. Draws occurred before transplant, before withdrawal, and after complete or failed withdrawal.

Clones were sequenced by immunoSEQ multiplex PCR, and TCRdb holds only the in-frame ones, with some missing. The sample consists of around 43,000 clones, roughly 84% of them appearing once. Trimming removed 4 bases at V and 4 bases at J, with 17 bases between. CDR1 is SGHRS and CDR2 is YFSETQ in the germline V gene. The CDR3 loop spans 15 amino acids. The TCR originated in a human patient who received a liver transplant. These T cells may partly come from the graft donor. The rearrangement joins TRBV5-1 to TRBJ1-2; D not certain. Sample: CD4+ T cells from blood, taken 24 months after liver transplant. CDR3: CASSQEDGALYGYTF. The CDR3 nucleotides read TGCGCCAGCAGCCAAGAAGACGGAGCACTCTATGGCTACACCTTC.